This T cell receptor (beta chain) stems from a study of T cell responses to AZD1222 COVID-19 vaccine. Some clones are missing from TCRdb's copy, which holds only in-frame ones; the method was immunoSEQ multiplex PCR. The sample holds tens of thousands of clones, approximately 86% seen once. This TCR derives from an adult in good health. The sample here was peripheral blood, taken on day 0 of AZD1222 vaccination.

This chain's CDR3 is CASSDTVQETQYF. The CDR3 DNA is TGTGCCAGCAGCGATACGGTCCAAGAGACCCAGTACTTC. The chain combines TRBV9 with TRBJ2-5; no reliable D call. With 3 bases removed from V and 1 base from J, the gap between germline ends came to 7 bases. The CDR3 covers 13 residues. Germline assignment: CDR1 SGDLS and CDR2 YYNGEE.